A single sample is the source of the 14 T cell receptor beta chains below, sequenced in a study of vaccination and CD4 T cells after COVID-19. Time point denoted: late sampling 161 to 241 days after vaccination in three convalescent patients. The treatment: approximately nine-day PBMC culture with coronavirus spike peptide pools or control peptides (ViraFEST assay). Their antigens remain unidentified. Sequencing of cultured CD4+ T cell DNA used the Oncomine TCR Beta short-read assay. TCRdb called the PCR reads again in MiXCR, with one record for every CDR3 protein. The table shows about 23,000 distinct CDR3 sequences, with roughly two fifths occurring only once. The sequences come from CD4+ T cells from blood, cultured in vitro, collected about 7 months after SARS-CoV-2 vaccination. The source is a human donor who had recovered from COVID-19.

V usage is TRBV20-1 and J usage is TRBJ2-1; 7 bases are a match to TRBD2. The CDR3 contains 11 residues. Germline V CDR1 and CDR2: DFQATT, SNEGSKA (reference sequence). After removal of 7 bases from V and 6 bases from J, the junction contained 3 bases not matched to a gene. CDR3 amino acids: CSGAGLNEQFF. CDR3 nucleotides: TGCAGTGGAGCGGGACTCAATGAGCAGTTCTTC.

In this sample, this clonotype turned up a few times. In DNA form, the CDR3 reads TGCAGTGCTAGAGCGGGAGGGGAGGTGGATACGCAGTATTTT. Residues: CSARAGGEVDTQYF. This chain links TRBV20-1 with TRBJ2-3, with 8 bases that match TRBD2. The junction had 6 bases not matched to a gene; V was cut back by 1 base and J by 6 bases. There are 14 residues in the CDR3. CDR1 is DFQATT and CDR2 is SNEGSKA in the germline V gene (reference sequence).

This chain connects TRBV20-1 to TRBJ2-7; 11 nucleotides match TRBD2. Trimming at V came to 5 bases and at J to 3 bases, leaving 6 bases not matched to a gene. The CDR3 contains 14 residues. Per germline, CDR1 DFQATT and CDR2 SNEGSKA (reference sequence). CDR3 sequence reads: CSALGLADNYEQYF. CDR3 in DNA: TGCAGTGCTTTGGGACTAGCGGACAACTACGAGCAGTACTTC.

The chain recombines TRBV6-1 with TRBJ1-4; D is unresolved. Between the trimmed V and J ends, which lost 1 base and 3 bases, there was a span of 15 bases. Germline CDR1 reads MNHNS; CDR2 reads SASEGT. The CDR3 runs to 17 residues. CDR3 protein: CASSEVISGSANEKLFF. CDR3 nucleotides: TGTGCCAGCAGTGAAGTCATTTCGGGATCGGCTAATGAAAAACTGTTTTTT.

The chain joins TRBV19 to TRBJ2-1; TRBD1 matches 9 bases. With 3 bases clipped from V and 10 bases from J, the junction kept 7 bases outside the gene matches. The germline V gene encodes CDR1 LNHDA and CDR2 SQIVND (reference sequence). The CDR3 consists of 14 residues. The DNA for the CDR3 is TGTGCCAGTAGTATCTCTGGCGGGACAGGGGAGCAGTTCTTC. Translated, it gives CASSISGGTGEQFF. The variable domain in full, with the rest retrieved from reference TRBV19 and TRBJ2-1, is DGGITQSPKYLFRKEGQNVTLSCEQNLNHDAMYWYRQDPGQGLRLIYYSQIVNDFQKGDIAEGYSVSREKKESFPLTVTSAQKNPTAFYLCASSISGGTGEQFFGPGTRLTVL.

The chain couples TRBV7-3 to TRBJ2-7; 7 nucleotides match TRBD1. V lost 1 base, J lost 1 base, and 7 bases stayed unmatched. The CDR3 is 16 amino acids. Per the germline V gene, CDR1 is SGHTA and CDR2 is FQGTGA. DNA of the CDR3: TGTGCCAGCAGCTTAATGGGGGCAGGGGGTTCCTACGAGCAGTACTTC. It yields the protein CASSLMGAGGSYEQYF.

This clonotype was counted between two and nine times. CDR3 loop: CATRTAPGKDNSPLHF. The DNA for the CDR3 is TGTGCCACTAGGACCGCTCCCGGGAAAGATAATTCACCCCTCCACTTT. V gene TRBV24-1 combines with J gene TRBJ1-6, with unresolved D. The germline V gene encodes CDR1 KGHDR and CDR2 SFDVKD. This CDR3 has 16 amino acids. The ends were cut back, 10 bases at V and 5 bases at J, with 20 bases in the middle.

This sequence joins TRBV7-9 and TRBJ2-3; 11 nucleotides line up with TRBD1. The CDR3 extends over 15 amino acids. Germline V CDR1 and CDR2: SEHNR, FQNEAQ (reference sequence). J gave up 5 bases and V 1 base, and 2 bases lay outside the gene matches. CDR3 in amino acids: CASSLGTGGIDTQYF. The CDR3, as DNA: TGTGCCAGCAGCTTAGGGACAGGGGGCATAGATACGCAGTATTTT.

The chain has TRBV10-3 and TRBJ2-3, with 8 nucleotides matching TRBD2. This CDR3 region has 13 residues. Germline CDR1 reads ENHRY; CDR2 reads SYGVKD. V was clipped by 6 bases and J by 4 bases; unmatched bases: 3. The CDR3 protein is CAISQTSADTQYF. In nucleotides, the CDR3 is TGTGCCATCAGCCAGACTAGCGCAGATACGCAGTATTTT.

The V call is TRBV6-1, the J call TRBJ2-4; no firm D call. Germline V gene data show CDR1 as MNHNS and CDR2 as SASEGT. Between the trimmed V and J ends, which lost 0 bases and 6 bases, there was a span of 6 bases. The CDR3 length is 13 residues. The CDR3, as DNA: TGTGCCAGCAGTGAAGCGGGCCTAAACATTCAGTACTTC. It encodes CASSEAGLNIQYF.

This chain uses TRBV2 with TRBJ2-7, with D possibly being TRBD1 or TRBD2 (5 bases each). The germline gives CDR1 SNHLY, CDR2 FYNNEI. Trimming took 6 bases from V and 4 from J, leaving 10 bases between them. This CDR3 has 12 amino acids. The CDR3 spells CASRGDGYEQYF. CDR3 coding DNA: TGTGCCAGCAGGGGGGACGGTTACGAGCAGTACTTC.

The rearrangement uses TRBV20-1 and TRBJ2-1, with D possibly matching TRBD2 (6 bases). Germline assignment: CDR1 DFQATT and CDR2 SNEGSKA (reference sequence). The CDR3 is 16 amino acids. The V gene lost 6 bases and the J gene lost 2 bases, with 20 bases spanning the gap. CDR3 bases: TGCAGTGCCGAGTCGTCGTCTAGCGAGACCTACAATGAGCAGTTCTTC. Translating gives CSAESSSSETYNEQFF.

This clonotype was counted only a few times. The chain carries TRBV11-1 and TRBJ2-1; weak D call: TRBD1 (6 bases). Germline V lookup: CDR1 SGHAT, CDR2 FQDESV (reference sequence). V dropped 4 bases and J dropped 0 bases, with 16 bases sitting between them. The CDR3 extends over 17 amino acids. CDR3 protein: CASSSRRTGNSYNEQFF. The CDR3, as DNA: TGTGCCAGCAGCTCGCGAAGAACAGGGAACTCCTACAATGAGCAGTTCTTC.

This clonotype is a singleton in its sample. The rearrangement joins TRBV7-8 to TRBJ1-2; TRBD1 aligns across 7 bases. This CDR3 is 16 amino acids long. Looked up from germline, CDR1 is SGHVS and CDR2 is FQNEAQ. V shed 5 bases and J 4 bases; nucleotides not matched to a gene: 13. CDR3 coding DNA: TGTGCCAGCAGCCCCGCCACCAGACAGGGATCCTATGGCTACACCTTC. It translates to CASSPATRQGSYGYTF.